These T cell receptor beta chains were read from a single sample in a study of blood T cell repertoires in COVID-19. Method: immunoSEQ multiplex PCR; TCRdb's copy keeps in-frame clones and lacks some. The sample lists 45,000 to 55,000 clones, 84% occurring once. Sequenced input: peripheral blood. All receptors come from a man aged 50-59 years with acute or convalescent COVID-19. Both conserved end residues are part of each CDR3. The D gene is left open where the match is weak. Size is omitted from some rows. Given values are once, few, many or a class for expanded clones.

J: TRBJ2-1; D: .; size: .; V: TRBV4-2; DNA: TGTGCCAGCAGCCACACCCCGGGGCGGGGAGCCTACAATGAGCAGTTCTTC; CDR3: CASSHTPGRGAYNEQFF
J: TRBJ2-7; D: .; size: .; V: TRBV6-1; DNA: TGTGCCAGCAGTGAACGGAGCTCCTACGAGCAGTACTTC; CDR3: CASSERSSYEQYF
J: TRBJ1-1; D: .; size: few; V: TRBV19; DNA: TGTGCCAGTAGTATTTCCGTAAACACTGAAGCTTTCTTT; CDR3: CASSISVNTEAFF
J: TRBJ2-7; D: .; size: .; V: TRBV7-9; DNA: TGTGCCAGCACCAACCCGGGCTACGAGCAGTACTTC; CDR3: CASTNPGYEQYF
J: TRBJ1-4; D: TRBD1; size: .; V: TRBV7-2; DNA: TGTGCCAGCAGCCCAGGGACAGGGTCCGGAAAACTGTTTTTT; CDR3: CASSPGTGSGKLFF
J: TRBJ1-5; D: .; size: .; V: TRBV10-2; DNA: TGCGCCAGCAGTGACTACAGGGCGAATCAGCCCCAGCATTTT; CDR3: CASSDYRANQPQHF
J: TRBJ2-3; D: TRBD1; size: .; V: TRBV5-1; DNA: TGCGCCAGCAGCGCGGGGGACAGGGTGGACTTGGATACGCAGTATTTT; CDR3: CASSAGDRVDLDTQYF
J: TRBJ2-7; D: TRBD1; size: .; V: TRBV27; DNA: TGTGCCAGCAGTTTAAGGGGGCAGGGGGCTATCGAGCAGTACTTC; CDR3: CASSLRGQGAIEQYF
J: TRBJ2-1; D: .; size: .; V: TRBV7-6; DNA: TGTGCCAGCACCAGATGGGCCGCGAGAGGGAATGAGCAGTTCTTC; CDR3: CASTRWAARGNEQFF
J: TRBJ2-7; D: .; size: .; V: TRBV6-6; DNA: TGTGCCAGCAGTTCGTCGACAGGCCCGCCTGTGTTATACTTC; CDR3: CASSSSTGPPVLYF
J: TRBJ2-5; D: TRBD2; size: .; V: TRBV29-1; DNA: TGCAGCGTTCCGGGACTAGCGGGAGACGGGGGGACCCAGTACTTC; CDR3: CSVPGLAGDGGTQYF
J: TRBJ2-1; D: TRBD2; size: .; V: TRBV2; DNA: TGTGCCAGCAGTTTCCTAGCGGGAGAGATCTACAATGAGCAGTTCTTC; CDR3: CASSFLAGEIYNEQFF
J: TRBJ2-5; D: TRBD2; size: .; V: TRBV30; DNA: TGTGCCTTTAGAGCGGGAGCTAAAGAGACCCAGTACTTC; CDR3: CAFRAGAKETQYF
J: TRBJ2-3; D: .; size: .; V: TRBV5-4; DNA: TGTGCCAGCAGCTTGCTGGCTAGCGACACAGATACGCAGTATTTT; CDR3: CASSLLASDTDTQYF
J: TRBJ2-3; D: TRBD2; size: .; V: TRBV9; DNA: TGTGCCAGCAGCATACGGACTAGCGGGAAAGATACGCAGTATTTT; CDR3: CASSIRTSGKDTQYF
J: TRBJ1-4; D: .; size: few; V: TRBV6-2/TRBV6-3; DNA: TGTGCCAGCAGTTGGAGAGATAATGAAAAACTGTTTTTT; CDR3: CASSWRDNEKLFF
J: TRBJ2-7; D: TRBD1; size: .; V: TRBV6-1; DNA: TGTGCCAGCAGTGATGGACAGGGCTGGAGGAAATCGGATTTC; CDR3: CASSDGQGWRKSDF
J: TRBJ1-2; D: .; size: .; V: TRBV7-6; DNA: TGTGCCAGCAGCTCTTGGCCGGCGGGATTGGGAAATGGCTACACCTTC; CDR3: CASSSWPAGLGNGYTF
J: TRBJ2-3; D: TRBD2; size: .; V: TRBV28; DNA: TGTGCCAGCAGGGGCGGGAGCGGAAAGTATTTT; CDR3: CASRGGSGKYF
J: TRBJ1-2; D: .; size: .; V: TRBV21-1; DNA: TGTGCCAGCAGCTTCAAAATGGACCTCCAAGACAGGGGGGTCCCCTATGGCTACACCTTC; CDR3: CASSFKMDLQDRGVPYGYTF
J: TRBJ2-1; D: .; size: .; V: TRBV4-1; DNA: TGCGCCAGCAGCCAAGTAGGGGGGGGCGGCTACAATGAGCAGTTCTTC; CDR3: CASSQVGGGGYNEQFF
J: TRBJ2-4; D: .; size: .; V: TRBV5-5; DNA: TGTGCCAGCAGCTTGGCCGGGACTCGGGCCAAAAACATTCAGTACTTC; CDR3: CASSLAGTRAKNIQYF